This is a list of T cell receptor beta chains from one sample in a study of cytomegalovirus exposure and HLA in healthy donors. Method: immunoSEQ multiplex PCR; TCRdb's copy keeps in-frame clones and lacks some. The sample lists approximately 110,000 clones; 50% to 65% were seen once. Sequencing was done on a sample of PBMCs. These TCRs come from a man aged 30 to 45 in good health and CMV-seropositive. Both conserved end residues are part of each CDR3.

V	J	CDR3
TRBV27	TRBJ2-5	CASSLWGQGQETQYF
TRBV2	TRBJ2-5	CASSRLAGRQETQYF
TRBV7-2	TRBJ2-1	CASSPRGLAGGSEQFF
TRBV30	TRBJ2-3	CAGSGGNTDTQYF
TRBV10-3	TRBJ1-3	CAISPGSGGGNTIYF
TRBV6-5	TRBJ1-6	CASSYIRGRGSPLHF
TRBV6-5	TRBJ1-4	CASSDTANEKLFF
TRBV15	TRBJ2-3	CATSSGSDTQYF
TRBV7-2	TRBJ2-3	CASRPSGGGRTSTQYF
TRBV7-3	TRBJ1-4	CASSRGSGEKLFF
TRBV6-1	TRBJ1-1	CASNQGVSTEAFF
TRBV2	TRBJ1-1	CASSDRENTEAFF
TRBV7-2	TRBJ1-2	CASSSYNYGYTF
TRBV2	TRBJ1-1	CASSGATGMNTEAFF